Below, 15 T cell receptor beta chains from the same sample are listed, as sequenced in a study of graft-versus-host responses after intestinal transplantation. The protocol was immunoSEQ multiplex PCR, while the TCRdb copy is restricted to in-frame clones and leaves out a portion. The top ten hold over 0.1% of the sample, which has over 100,000 clones, roughly 93% seen once. What these receptors recognize is not known. Sample: unstimulated CD4+ T cells sorted from spleen or lymph node cells, taken before intestinal transplant. The source is a human donor who received an intestinal transplant.

The chain uses TRBV6-1 and TRBJ2-3; no clear D. V was clipped by 4 bases and J by 2 bases, with 1 base between them. CDR1 is MNHNS, CDR2 SASEGT, per germline. The CDR3 is 11 amino acids. The CDR3 nucleotides read TGTGCCAGCAGTGCCACAGATACGCAGTATTTT. The encoded protein is CASSATDTQYF.

CDR3 residues: CASGQTSTDTQYF. DNA of the CDR3: TGTGCCAGTGGTCAGACGAGCACAGATACGCAGTATTTT. This rearrangement joins TRBV6-1 to TRBJ2-3; D not certain. Germline CDR1 reads MNHNS; CDR2 reads SASEGT. CDR3 length: 13 amino acids. Trimming shortened V by 9 bases and J by 0 bases, and 10 bases separated the two germline ends.

J is TRBJ1-2 and V is TRBV7-8; no definite D call. V dropped 1 base and J dropped 4 bases, with 16 bases sitting between them. Germline V gives CDR1 SGHVS, CDR2 FQNEAQ. The CDR3 extends over 16 amino acids. In DNA form, the CDR3 reads TGTGCCAGCAGCTTAGTCGAACCTAGCCCCCGCTATGGCTACACCTTC. It yields the protein CASSLVEPSPRYGYTF.

The rearrangement joins TRBV6-5 to TRBJ1-2; TRBD1 might be the D (6 bases). CDR1 and CDR2 (germline): MNHEY, SVGAGI. This CDR3 has 15 amino acids. V was shortened by 1 base and J by 6 bases, with 15 bases between the two germline ends. The CDR3 region is CASSYFGDIKDGYTF. CDR3 DNA sequence: TGTGCCAGCAGTTACTTCGGGGACATCAAGGATGGCTACACCTTC.

The rearrangement links TRBV5-1 to TRBJ2-2, with a weak D call TRBD1 (6 bases). Germline V gives CDR1 SGHRS, CDR2 YFSETQ. The CDR3 covers 16 residues. Trimming took off 3 bases at V and 2 bases at J, with 14 bases between the two ends. Here the CDR3 reads CASSSLGTLNTGELFF. For the CDR3, the DNA is TGCGCCAGCAGCTCCCTAGGGACATTAAACACCGGGGAGCTGTTTTTT.

This sequence joins TRBV15 and TRBJ1-5, with D unresolved. Deletions cut 0 bases from V and 9 bases from J, with 9 bases between. The CDR3 is 13 amino acids. Germline V CDR1 and CDR2: LNHNV, YYDKDF (reference sequence). The CDR3 reads CATSRDPGSPQHF. CDR3 coding DNA: TGTGCCACCAGCAGAGATCCAGGTTCGCCCCAGCATTTT.

V and J are TRBV6-5 and TRBJ1-5; possibly TRBD1 for D (5 bases). Germline assignment: CDR1 MNHEY and CDR2 SVGAGI. The CDR3 contains 15 residues. V was pared by 5 bases and J by 1 base, with 12 bases between. The DNA for the CDR3 is TGTGCCAGCAGTAGATCAGGGTTAAGCAATCAGCCCCAGCATTTT. This gives the protein CASSRSGLSNQPQHF.

The genes are TRBV6-1 and TRBJ2-1; no reliable D call. Germline V gene sequence: CDR1 MNHNS, CDR2 SASEGT. V lost 9 bases, J lost 3 bases, and 12 bases lay in between. The CDR3 sequence is 13 residues long. The CDR3 DNA reads TGTGCCAGTTCGCAGGAATACTACAATGAGCAGTTCTTC. Protein: CASSQEYYNEQFF.

This rearrangement joins TRBV30 to TRBJ2-2; 10 nucleotides line up with TRBD1. CDR3 length: 14 amino acids. CDR1 is GTSNPN and CDR2 is SVGIG in the germline V gene (reference sequence). The CDR3 protein is CASGTGANTGELFF. CDR3 sequence (DNA): TGTGCTTCCGGGACAGGGGCGAACACCGGGGAGCTGTTTTTT.

This clone came up a few times. This sequence joins TRBV19 and TRBJ2-1; 8 bases align to TRBD1. The CDR3 extends over 17 amino acids. V gave up 5 bases and J gave up 4 bases; unmatched junction bases: 13. Germline CDR1 is LNHDA and CDR2 is SQIVND (reference sequence). This CDR3 is CASSARQTGGTYNEQFF. The CDR3 bases are TGTGCCAGTAGTGCCAGACAAACAGGGGGGACGTACAATGAGCAGTTCTTC.

The rearrangement joins TRBV15 to TRBJ2-6; D not certain. The V gene's germline CDR1 is LNHNV and CDR2 YYDKDF (reference sequence). The V end was cut by 0 bases, the J end by 2 bases, with 2 bases between. There are 14 residues in the CDR3. The CDR3 DNA sequence: TGTGCCACCAGCAGAGAAGCTGGGGCCAACGTCCTGACTTTC. Translating gives CATSREAGANVLTF.

This clone occurred once. J is TRBJ2-7 and V is TRBV7-3; 7 bases align to TRBD2. J was trimmed by 0 bases and V by 2 bases; bases with no gene match: 4. CDR1 and CDR2 from the germline V gene are SGHTA and FQGTGA. This CDR3 spans 15 amino acids. The DNA of the CDR3 is TGTGCCAGCAGCTTATACGGGGACTACTCCTACGAGCAGTACTTC. It encodes CASSLYGDYSYEQYF. The variable domain in full, with the rest retrieved from reference TRBV7-3 and TRBJ2-7, is GAGVSQTPSNKVTEKGKYVELRCDPISGHTALYWYRQSLGQGPEFLIYFQGTGAADDSGLPNDRFFAVRPEGSVSTLKIQRTERGDSAVYLCASSLYGDYSYEQYFGPGTRLTVT.

The rearrangement links TRBV14 to TRBJ2-3, with a possible D match to TRBD2 (5 bases). The V and J ends lost 4 bases and 5 bases respectively, with 10 bases between them. The CDR3 has 13 residues. The germline CDR1 and CDR2 sequences are SGHDN and FVKESK. Here the CDR3 reads CASSPLSVDTQYF. The CDR3 DNA sequence: TGTGCCAGCAGCCCCCTTAGCGTAGATACGCAGTATTTT. Using reference TRBV14 and TRBJ2-3 for the parts outside the CDR3, the full variable domain is EAGVTQFPSHSVIEKGQTVTLRCDPISGHDNLYWYRRVMGKEIKFLLHFVKESKQDESGMPNNRFLAERTGGTYSTLKVQPAELEDSGVYFCASSPLSVDTQYFGPGTRLTVL.

This clone was observed once. The gene calls are TRBV29-1 and TRBJ2-1; D is unclear. CDR1 and CDR2 (germline): SQVTM, ANQGSEA. V was clipped by 4 bases and J by 1 base, with 11 bases between them. The CDR3 length is 14 residues. CDR3 sequence: CSVGSSTSYNEQFF. CDR3 DNA: TGCAGCGTTGGTTCCTCAACTTCCTACAATGAGCAGTTCTTC.

The table lists this clone with a count of one. The sample carries other DNA sequences with the same CDR3. CDR3 coding DNA: TGCGCCAGCAGCTTGGGGCCCCAAGAGACCCAGTACTTC. It translates to CASSLGPQETQYF. The rearrangement uses TRBV5-1 and TRBJ2-5; no firm D call. The length of the CDR3 is 13 residues. Germline loops: CDR1 SGHRS, CDR2 YFSETQ. V was pared by 0 bases and J by 1 base, with 4 bases between.